This TCR beta chain was sequenced in a study of regulatory T cells in long-lasting Graves disease. General study points: TCR diversity was lower in persistent Graves' patients than in newly diagnosed ones. The analysis examined peripheral blood only and excluded thyroid tissue.

Time point described: newly diagnosed GD, antithyroid drugs for less than 3 months. The TCR library was made from RNA extracted from PBMCs. The V and J ends lost 3 bases and 1 base respectively, with 9 bases between them. The CDR3 sequence is 14 residues long. Germline values: CDR1 LNHNV, CDR2 YYDKDF (reference sequence). Researchers made TCR beta libraries by using iRepertoire HTBI primers and running Arm-PCR on CDR3 regions. From the multiplex PCR reads, TCRdb called clonotypes with MiXCR, one entry per CDR3 protein. The sample holds about 220,000 distinct CDR3 sequences, roughly 19% seen once. This clonotype was observed many times. As yet, its antigen is unknown. The sample was also reused in another study, on T cells in Graves' hyperthyroidism and ophthalmopathy.

This TCR came from a woman between 25 and 40 years old with Graves disease. The chain joins TRBV15 to TRBJ2-5; D remains ambiguous. The sample consisted of peripheral blood mononuclear cells (PBMCs), taken at new diagnosis, from a patient treated with antithyroid drugs. CDR3 sequence: CATSSGVTQETQYF. The CDR3 bases are TGTGCCACCAGCAGTGGGGTAACCCAAGAGACCCAGTACTTC.